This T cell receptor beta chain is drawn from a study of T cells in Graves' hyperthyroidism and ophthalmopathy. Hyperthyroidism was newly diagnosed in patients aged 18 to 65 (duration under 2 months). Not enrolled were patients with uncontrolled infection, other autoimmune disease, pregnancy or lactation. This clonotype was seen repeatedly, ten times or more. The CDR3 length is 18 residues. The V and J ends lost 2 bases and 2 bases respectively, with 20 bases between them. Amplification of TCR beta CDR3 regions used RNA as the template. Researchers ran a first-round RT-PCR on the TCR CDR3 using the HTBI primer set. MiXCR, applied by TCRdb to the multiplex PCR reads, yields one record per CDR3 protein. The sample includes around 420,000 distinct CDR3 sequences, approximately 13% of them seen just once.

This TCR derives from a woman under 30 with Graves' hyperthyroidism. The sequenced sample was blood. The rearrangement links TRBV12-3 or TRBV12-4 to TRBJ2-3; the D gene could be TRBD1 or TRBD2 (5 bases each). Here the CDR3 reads CASSLMVGGVQFTDTQYF. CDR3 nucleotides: TGTGCCAGCAGTTTAATGGTTGGGGGAGTTCAATTCACAGATACGCAGTATTTT.